This T cell receptor (beta chain) was captured in a study of control samples from healthy donors and cancer patients. This CDR3 comprises 12 residues. Per the germline V gene, CDR1 is LGHDT and CDR2 is YNNKEL (reference sequence). Trimming left V 4 bases short and J 0 bases short, with 3 bases between. This table comes from immunoSEQ multiplex PCR, and its TCRdb copy is limited to in-frame clones, with some not included. The profile shows some 160,000 clones, 90% to 95% of them singletons. This rearrangement joins TRBV3-1 (or the pseudogene TRBV3-2) to TRBJ1-1, with D unresolved. Sequencing was carried out using blood. The receptor comes from a woman in her thirties or forties in good health. CDR3 in DNA: TGTGCCAGCAGCCGAATGAACACTGAAGCTTTCTTT. Translation gives CASSRMNTEAFF.